Following are 10 T cell receptor beta chains from one sample sequenced in a study of blood T cells in healthy people across ages. Combining a sample-barcoded 5' primer with a J-beta primer mix, a second PCR ran for roughly 7 to 12 cycles. MiXCR was run by TCRdb on the 5' RACE reads, yielding one entry per CDR3 protein. The sample includes approximately 800,000 distinct CDR3 sequences, roughly 64% of them seen just once. Sequenced input: blood. The receptors were gathered from a young man in good health.

V is TRBV20-1 and J is TRBJ2-7; no firm D call. Germline CDR1 DFQATT, CDR2 SNEGSKA (reference sequence). V gave up 5 bases and J gave up 0 bases, with 11 bases separating them. The CDR3 sequence is 13 residues long. CDR3 in amino acids: CSASGFTSYEQYF. The DNA of the CDR3 is TGCAGTGCTTCAGGTTTTACCTCCTACGAGCAGTACTTC.

The rearrangement uses TRBV3-1 and TRBJ2-5; D gene ambiguous. The J call may not be correct, given that the DNA end is closer to TRBJ2-7. Germline V gives CDR1 LGHDT, CDR2 YNNKEL (reference sequence). This CDR3 has 12 amino acids. This CDR3 is CASSQIPYEQYF. In DNA form, the CDR3 reads TGTGCCAGCAGCCAAATCCCCTACGAGCAGTACTTC.

CDR3 nucleotide sequence: TGTGCCAGCAGCCAAGTTCGGGGGCTTTACGAGCAGTACTTC. This sequence encodes CASSQVRGLYEQYF. The J gene is TRBJ2-5, the V gene TRBV3-1; D possibly matches TRBD1 or TRBD2 (6 bases each). The closer fit of TRBJ2-7 to the DNA end suggests the J call may be wrong. Germline loops: CDR1 LGHDT, CDR2 YNNKEL (reference sequence). CDR3 length equals 14 residues.

The table lists this clonotype with a count of one. The chain couples TRBV5-1 to TRBJ2-6; no clear D. This CDR3 comprises 14 residues. V lost 2 bases and J lost 4, with 7 bases in between. Germline CDR1 reads SGHRS; CDR2 reads YFSETQ. In DNA form, the CDR3 reads TGCGCCAGCAGCTTACTACAGGGGGCCAACGTCCTGACTTTC. Its translation: CASSLLQGANVLTF. Full variable domain (outside the CDR3, taken from reference TRBV5-1 and TRBJ2-6): KAGVTQTPRYLIKTRGQQVTLSCSPISGHRSVSWYQQTPGQGLQFLFEYFSETQRNKGNFPGRFSGRQFSNSRSEMNVSTLELGDSALYLCASSLLQGANVLTFGAGSRLTVL.

The chain has TRBV12-3 or TRBV12-4 and TRBJ1-5, with 8 bases identical to TRBD1. The CDR3 is made up of 17 amino acids. V was clipped by 5 bases and J by 0 bases; unmatched bases: 9. The CDR3 region is CASSTGTGVISNQPQHF. The CDR3 DNA reads as TGTGCCAGCAGTACCGGGACAGGAGTAATTAGCAATCAGCCCCAGCATTTT.

This clonotype was recorded only once. The chain is built from TRBV29-1 and TRBJ1-1; D is perhaps TRBD1 (6 bases). The germline V gene has CDR1 SQVTM and CDR2 ANQGSEA. CDR3 size: 14 residues. V shed 7 bases and J shed 1 base, with 16 bases lying between them. CDR3 residues: CSAKGVEGNTEAFF. The CDR3 DNA sequence: TGCAGCGCCAAGGGGGTGGAGGGGAACACTGAAGCTTTCTTT.

The chain combines TRBV7-2 with TRBJ2-1; the match to TRBD2 covers 9 bases. Germline V gene data show CDR1 as SGHTA and CDR2 as FQGNSA. CDR3 length equals 17 residues. The ends lost 0 bases at V and 5 bases at J; junction bases unmatched: 8. CDR3 nucleotide sequence: TGTGCCAGCAGCTTAGCTAGCGGGAGAATGGTAAACAATGAGCAGTTCTTC. Translation: CASSLASGRMVNNEQFF. The full variable domain, in which reference TRBV7-2 and TRBJ2-1 provide the parts outside the CDR3, is GAGVSQSPSNKVTEKGKDVELRCDPISGHTALYWYRQSLGQGLEFLIYFQGNSAPDKSGLPSDRFSAERTGGSVSTLTIQRTQQEDSAVYLCASSLASGRMVNNEQFFGPGTRLTVL.

The genes are TRBV25-1 and TRBJ2-3, with D tentatively TRBD2 (7 bases). Germline V gene lookup returns CDR1 MGHDK and CDR2 SYGVNS. V was clipped by 7 bases and J by 5 bases, with 19 bases between them. This CDR3 has 15 residues. This chain's CDR3 is CASIERTAGRDTQYF. Written as DNA, the CDR3 is TGTGCCAGCATCGAAAGGACAGCGGGGAGAGATACGCAGTATTTT.

The chain carries TRBV15 and TRBJ2-7; TRBD1 aligns across 7 bases. There are 15 residues in the CDR3. Trimming removed 2 bases from V and 4 bases from J; junction bases left unmatched: 8. CDR1 is LNHNV and CDR2 is YYDKDF in the germline V gene (reference sequence). CDR3 in amino acids: CATSRPQGSEYEQYF. CDR3 in DNA: TGTGCCACCAGCAGACCACAGGGGTCTGAGTACGAGCAGTACTTC.

The rearrangement joins TRBV4-1 to TRBJ2-6; 9 bases agree with TRBD2. The germline gives CDR1 MGHRA, CDR2 YSYEKL. The CDR3 contains 17 residues. Germline trimming cut 2 bases from V and 0 bases from J; bases unmatched to any gene: 2. CDR3 bases: TGCGCCAGCAGCCAACTAGCGGGGCTCTCTGGGGCCAACGTCCTGACTTTC. Translating it yields CASSQLAGLSGANVLTF.